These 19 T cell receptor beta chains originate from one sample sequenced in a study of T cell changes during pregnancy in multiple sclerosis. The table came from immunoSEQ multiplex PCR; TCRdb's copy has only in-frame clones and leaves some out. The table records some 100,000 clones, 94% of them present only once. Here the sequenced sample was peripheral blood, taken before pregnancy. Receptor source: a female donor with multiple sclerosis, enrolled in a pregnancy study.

The chain's CDR3 is CASSVPAGRTGNTIYF. Written as DNA, the CDR3 is TGCGCCAGCAGTGTCCCCGCAGGGCGAACTGGAAACACCATATATTTT. The rearrangement links TRBV10-2 to TRBJ1-3; perhaps TRBD1 as D (5 bases). Germline CDR1 reads WSHSY; CDR2 reads SAAADI. Trimming removed 4 bases at V and 2 bases at J, with 15 bases between. The CDR3 totals 16 residues.

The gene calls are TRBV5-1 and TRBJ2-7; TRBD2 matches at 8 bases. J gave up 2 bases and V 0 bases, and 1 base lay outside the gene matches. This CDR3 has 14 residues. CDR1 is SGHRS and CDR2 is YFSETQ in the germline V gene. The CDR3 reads CASSLAGGPYEQYF. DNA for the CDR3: TGCGCCAGCAGCTTGGCGGGAGGGCCCTACGAGCAGTACTTC.

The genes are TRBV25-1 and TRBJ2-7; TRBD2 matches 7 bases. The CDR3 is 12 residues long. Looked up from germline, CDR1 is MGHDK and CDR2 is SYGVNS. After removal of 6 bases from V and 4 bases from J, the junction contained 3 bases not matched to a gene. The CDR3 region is CASRGGKYEQYF. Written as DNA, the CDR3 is TGTGCCAGCAGGGGGGGGAAGTACGAGCAGTACTTC.

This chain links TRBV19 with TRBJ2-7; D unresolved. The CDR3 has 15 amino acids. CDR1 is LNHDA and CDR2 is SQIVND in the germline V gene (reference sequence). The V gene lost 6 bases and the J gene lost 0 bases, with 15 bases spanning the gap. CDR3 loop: CASSLIRGSSYEQYF. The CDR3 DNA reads TGTGCCAGTAGCCTTATTAGAGGAAGCTCCTACGAGCAGTACTTC.

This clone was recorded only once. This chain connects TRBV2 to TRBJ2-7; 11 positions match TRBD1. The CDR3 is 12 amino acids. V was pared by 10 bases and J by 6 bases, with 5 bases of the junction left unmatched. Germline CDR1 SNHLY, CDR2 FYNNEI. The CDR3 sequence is CATRTGGGEQYF. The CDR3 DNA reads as TGTGCCACCCGGACAGGGGGCGGCGAGCAGTACTTC.

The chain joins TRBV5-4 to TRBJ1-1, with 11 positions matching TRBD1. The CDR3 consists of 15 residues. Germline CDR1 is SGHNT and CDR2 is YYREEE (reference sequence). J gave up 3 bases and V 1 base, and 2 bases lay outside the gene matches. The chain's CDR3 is CASSLWGQGDTEAFF. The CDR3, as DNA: TGTGCCAGCAGCTTGTGGGGACAGGGGGACACTGAAGCTTTCTTT.

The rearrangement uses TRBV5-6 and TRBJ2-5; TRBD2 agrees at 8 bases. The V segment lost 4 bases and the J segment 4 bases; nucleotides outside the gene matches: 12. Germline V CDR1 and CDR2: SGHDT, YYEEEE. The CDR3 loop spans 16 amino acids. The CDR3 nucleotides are TGTGCCAGCAGCGTCCTAGGCGGGAGGACCCCAGAGACCCAGTACTTC. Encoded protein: CASSVLGGRTPETQYF.

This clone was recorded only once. The CDR3 nucleotides are TGTGCCAGCAGTTGGGGGACAGGGCATGGCTACACCTTC. Its translation is CASSWGTGHGYTF. The J gene is TRBJ1-2, the V gene TRBV6-5, with 9 bases aligning to TRBD1. With 4 bases clipped from V and 6 bases from J, the junction kept 3 bases outside the gene matches. The CDR3 sequence is 13 residues long. Germline V gene sequence: CDR1 MNHEY, CDR2 SVGAGI.

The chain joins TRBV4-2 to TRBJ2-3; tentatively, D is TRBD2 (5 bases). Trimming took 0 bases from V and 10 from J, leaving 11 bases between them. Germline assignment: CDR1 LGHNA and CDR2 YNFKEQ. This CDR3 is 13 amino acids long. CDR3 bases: TGTGCCAGCAGCCAAGAGAGGACTGCCCCGCAGTATTTT. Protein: CASSQERTAPQYF.

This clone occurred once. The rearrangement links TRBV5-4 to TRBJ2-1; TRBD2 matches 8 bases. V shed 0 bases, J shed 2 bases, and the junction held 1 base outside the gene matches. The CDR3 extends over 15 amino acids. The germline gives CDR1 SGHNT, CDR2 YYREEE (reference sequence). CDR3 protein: CASSLAGRAYNEQFF. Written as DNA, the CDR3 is TGTGCCAGCAGCTTGGCCGGGAGGGCCTACAATGAGCAGTTCTTC.

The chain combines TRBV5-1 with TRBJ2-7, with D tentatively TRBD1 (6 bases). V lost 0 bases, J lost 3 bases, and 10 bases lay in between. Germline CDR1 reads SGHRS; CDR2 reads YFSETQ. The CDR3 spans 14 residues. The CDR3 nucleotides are TGCGCCAGCAGCTTGGGGGACAACAGCTACGAGCAGTACTTC. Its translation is CASSLGDNSYEQYF.

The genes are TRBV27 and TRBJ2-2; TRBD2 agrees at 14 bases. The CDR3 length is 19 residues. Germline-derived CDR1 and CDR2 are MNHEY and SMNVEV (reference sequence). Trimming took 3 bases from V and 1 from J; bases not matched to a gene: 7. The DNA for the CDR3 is TGTGCCAGCAGTTTCCATGGACTAGCGGGAGGCCAGAACACCGGGGAGCTGTTTTTT. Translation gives CASSFHGLAGGQNTGELFF.

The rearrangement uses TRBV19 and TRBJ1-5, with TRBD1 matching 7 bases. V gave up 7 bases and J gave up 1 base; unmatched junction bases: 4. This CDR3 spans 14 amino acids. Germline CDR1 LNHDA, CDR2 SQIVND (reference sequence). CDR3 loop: CASNEGASNQPQHF. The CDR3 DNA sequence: TGTGCCAGTAACGAGGGGGCGAGCAATCAGCCCCAGCATTTT.

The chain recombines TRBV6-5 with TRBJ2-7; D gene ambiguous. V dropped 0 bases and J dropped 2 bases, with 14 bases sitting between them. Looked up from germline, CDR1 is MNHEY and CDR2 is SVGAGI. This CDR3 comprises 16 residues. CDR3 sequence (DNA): TGTGCCAGCAGTTACTCGGAGCTAGAGGCCCCCTACGAGCAGTACTTC. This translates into CASSYSELEAPYEQYF.

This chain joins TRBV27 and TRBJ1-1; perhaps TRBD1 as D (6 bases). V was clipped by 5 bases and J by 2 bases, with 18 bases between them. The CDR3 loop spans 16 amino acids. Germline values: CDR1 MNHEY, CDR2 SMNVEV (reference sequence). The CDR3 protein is CASSPLDRPPNTEAFF. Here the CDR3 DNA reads TGTGCCAGCAGTCCTTTGGACAGACCCCCTAACACTGAAGCTTTCTTT.

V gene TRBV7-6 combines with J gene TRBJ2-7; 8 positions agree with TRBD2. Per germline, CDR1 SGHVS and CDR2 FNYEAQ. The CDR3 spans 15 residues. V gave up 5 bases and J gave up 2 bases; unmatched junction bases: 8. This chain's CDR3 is CASSQLAGAAYEQYF. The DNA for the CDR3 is TGTGCCAGCAGCCAGCTAGCGGGCGCCGCCTACGAGCAGTACTTC.

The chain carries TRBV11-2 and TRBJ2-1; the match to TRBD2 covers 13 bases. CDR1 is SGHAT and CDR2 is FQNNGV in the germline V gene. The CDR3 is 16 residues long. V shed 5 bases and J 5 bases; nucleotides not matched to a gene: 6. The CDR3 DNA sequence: TGTGCCAGCAGCCGGACTAGCGGGAGTTTCAACAATGAGCAGTTCTTC. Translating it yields CASSRTSGSFNNEQFF. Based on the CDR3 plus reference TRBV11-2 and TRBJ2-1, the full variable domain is EAGVAQSPRYKIIEKRQSVAFWCNPISGHATLYWYQQILGQGPKLLIQFQNNGVVDDSQLPKDRFSAERLKGVDSTLKIQPAKLEDSAVYLCASSRTSGSFNNEQFFGPGTRLTVL.

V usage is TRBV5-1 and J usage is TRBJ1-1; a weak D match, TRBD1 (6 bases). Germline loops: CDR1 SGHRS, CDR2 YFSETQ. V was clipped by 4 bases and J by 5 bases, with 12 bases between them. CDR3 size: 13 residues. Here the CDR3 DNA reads TGCGCCAGCAGCGTACAGGGAATTACTGAAGCTTTCTTT. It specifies CASSVQGITEAFF.

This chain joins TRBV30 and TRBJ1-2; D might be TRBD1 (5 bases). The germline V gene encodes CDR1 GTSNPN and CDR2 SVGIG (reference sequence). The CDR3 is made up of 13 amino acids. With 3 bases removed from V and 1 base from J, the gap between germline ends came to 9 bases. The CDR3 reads CAWSRQLNYGYTF. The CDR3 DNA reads TGTGCCTGGAGCCGACAGCTTAACTATGGCTACACCTTC.